This TCR beta chain was documented in a study of shared clonotypes between healthy human individuals (dated by TCRdb to 2020 to 2022). Background on the whole study: A couple of women and three men aged 18 to 49 years were included in the cohort. For each donor, three plates each were used for CD4 naive and CD4 memory, two plates were used for CD8 naive, and one plate was used for CD8 memory. Blood TCR repertoires of about five healthy adults were deeply sequenced to estimate repertoire size and the extent of clonotype sharing between individuals. Different laboratories and diverse techniques were used to prepare libraries and sequence TCR repertoires, to increase sequencing depth and limit assay-specific biases. Per donor, leukapheresis produced somewhere between about 0.94 and 9 billion PBMCs.

The junction shows trimming of 7 bases on V and 4 bases on J, plus 16 bases between the germline ends. The CDR3 spans 13 residues, from the cysteine through the phenylalanine. The sequence is cut down to CDR3 DNA, 39 bases in frame from base 1. From the germline V gene, CDR1 is SQVTM and CDR2 is ANQGSEA. On the study overall, not on this receptor specifically: Because the study included a small number of donors, the genetic and exposure-history diversity represented was limited. Rarefaction of sorted-subset datasets indicated incomplete sequencing despite the large sequencing depth. Larger estimated clonotype richness was generally found for naive subsets than for memory subsets. Only blood was sampled, and tissue TCR repertoires likely differ from those in blood. Compared with non-shared clonotypes, clonotypes shared by all four sorted-subset donors had higher generation probabilities. Pairwise subsampling led to the expectation that sequencing depth would affect the degree of clonotype sharing among donors. Sharing across a few donors was observed for approximately 4.6% of naive CD4, 3% to 3.5% of naive CD8, about 2.3% of memory CD4, and around 0.4% of memory CD8 clonotypes.

Concerning this clone: What antigen it recognizes has not been identified. No much larger clone is present one base from it, and per-base qualities are unavailable.

Using the deep immunoSEQ assay, multiplex PCR amplified TCR CDR3 regions from genomic DNA. For each cell subset, the extracted genomic DNA was distributed evenly across all wells of several immunoSEQ 96-well plates, and each plate served as one replicate. For sorted subsets, around 200 ng genomic DNA, equal to tens of thousands of T cell genomes, was loaded into each replicate PCR. Purified libraries were quantified with a Qubit 3.0 fluorometer, sized on a Bioanalyzer 2100, and re-quantified with the KAPA Library Quantification kit. Every immunoSEQ 96-well plate was sequenced on a separate single-read 150-cycle Illumina NextSeq 550 flow cell. The original methods were these. Because only junctional sequences without quality scores were contained in the immunoSEQ output, filtering matching that applied to full-length reads could not be performed. To assign V/J genes and CDR3, sequences were annotated against IMGT germline references using PyIR, a Python wrapper for IgBLAST v1.9. Reads with weak V/J assignments (E-value above 1e-6), missing CDR3, stop codons, out-of-frame junctions, or ambiguous translated residues were removed. A V3J clonotype was defined by an identical inferred V gene, J gene, and CDR3 amino acid sequence. To compute the percentage overlap between repertoires, the number of shared unique clonotypes was divided by the size of the smaller repertoire. Richness of each repertoire was evaluated using RTK rarefaction, the Chao1 estimator, and Recon v2.1 estimates of unobserved clonotypes. OLGA was used to compute generation probabilities for all TCRbeta clonotypes that the gDNA method yielded from a few donors. TCRdb re-hosts the immuneACCESS table, in-frame sequences only. Its copies lack some clones; in the studies checked, an unresolved V gene accounts for under half of them, and the cause for the rest is not known. D and trimming come from the DNA, and the V and J calls and clone size come from that table. This sample gives about 2.4 million clones in total; 93% of them show up just once. The ten largest clonotypes hold roughly 0.39% of the sample.

Healthy HIV-negative adults with no recently reported acute infections or vaccinations were included as donors. Only Caucasian adults living in Nashville, Tennessee, USA were represented among the donors. CD4+ T cells were enriched by magnetic negative selection; naive cells were then positively selected on CD45RA, and the negative fraction formed the memory subset. Blood was collected by leukapheresis, and PBMCs were isolated by Ficoll-Histopaque density gradient centrifugation and then cryopreserved in liquid nitrogen vapor phase. Analytical flow cytometry was used to check the purity and quantity of every magnetically sorted T cell population. Genomic DNA was isolated from each sorted fraction and quantified by UV absorbance on a Nanodrop 2000c.

The sequence joins TRBV29-1 to TRBJ1-1, with no reliable assignment of the D segment. This clonotype was sampled from a man aged 18 to 30 in good health. Some clones in this sample may be carry-over from other donors' samples. The source material was naive CD4+ T cells from PBMCs. The cell subset or site label for this specimen denotes: CD45RA+ positively selected. The CDR3 is CSARKATGTEAFF. The DNA is as follows: TGCAGCGCCCGCAAGGCCACGGGCACTGAAGCTTTCTTT.